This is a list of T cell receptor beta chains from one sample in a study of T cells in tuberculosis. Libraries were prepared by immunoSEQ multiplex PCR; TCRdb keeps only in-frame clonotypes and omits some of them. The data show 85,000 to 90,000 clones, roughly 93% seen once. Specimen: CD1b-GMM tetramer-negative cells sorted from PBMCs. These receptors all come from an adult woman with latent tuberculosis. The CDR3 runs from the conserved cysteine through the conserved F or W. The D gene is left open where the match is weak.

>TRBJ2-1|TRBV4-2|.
CASSQDLGGNEQFF
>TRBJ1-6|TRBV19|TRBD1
CASSIWGTGGSPLHF
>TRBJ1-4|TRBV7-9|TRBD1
CASSLGFRTGEKLFF
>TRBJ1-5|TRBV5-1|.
CASSPQGLEPQHF
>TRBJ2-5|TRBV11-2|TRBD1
CASNNRGVQETQYF
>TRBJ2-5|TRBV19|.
CATRSNGGTQYF
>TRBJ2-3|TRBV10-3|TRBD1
CAISGTVILTDTQYF
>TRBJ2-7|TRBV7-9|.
CASSFVAGASYEQYF
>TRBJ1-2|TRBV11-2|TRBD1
CASSPRQGYGYTF
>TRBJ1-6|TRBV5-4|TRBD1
CASSTWTGTQNSPLHF
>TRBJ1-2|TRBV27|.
CASSPPAGYYGYTF
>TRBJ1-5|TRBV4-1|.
CASSQDGDNPNQPQHF
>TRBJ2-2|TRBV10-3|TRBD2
CAISARSSGGNTGELFF
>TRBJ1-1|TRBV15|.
CATSSTGTTEAFF
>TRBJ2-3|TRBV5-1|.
CASSLAGVGTDTQYF
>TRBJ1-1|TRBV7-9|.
CASSRDTEAFF
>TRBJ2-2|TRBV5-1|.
CASSQTLTRPNTGELFF
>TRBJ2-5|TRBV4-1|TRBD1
CASSQDLGQLGETQYF
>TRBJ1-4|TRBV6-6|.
CASRRDSGSGEKLFF
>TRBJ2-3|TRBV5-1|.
CASSSGPKAGDTQYF